A selection of T cell receptor beta chains follows, all from one sample in a study of blood T cell repertoires in COVID-19. Only in-frame clones appear in the TCRdb table, and some are missing; sequencing was by immunoSEQ multiplex PCR. There are roughly 250,000 clones in the sample; about 86% occur only once, and more than 10% lies in the top ten. Sequencing was carried out using peripheral blood. These receptors all come from a woman in her 30s with COVID-19, enrolled during active disease. CDR3s include the opening cysteine and the closing phenylalanine or tryptophan. D genes are given only for firm matches. Size is stated for part of the rows, as once, few or many counts, or as a class when the clone is expanded.

cdr3_length: 15
j_call: TRBJ1-3
v_call: TRBV10-3
d_call: NA
clone_size: NA
cdr3_nt: TGTGCCATCAGGGATCCAGGCCGGCCTGGAAACACCATATATTTT
cdr3_aa: CAIRDPGRPGNTIYF

cdr3_length: 15
j_call: TRBJ1-2
v_call: TRBV19
d_call: NA
clone_size: NA
cdr3_nt: TGTGCCAGTAGGTTGCAGCAGCGGTGGAACTATGGCTACACCTTC
cdr3_aa: CASRLQQRWNYGYTF

cdr3_length: 15
j_call: TRBJ1-1
v_call: TRBV19
d_call: NA
clone_size: NA
cdr3_nt: TGTGCCAGTAGGGTACAGGGCCCCGGGAACACTGAAGCTTTCTTT
cdr3_aa: CASRVQGPGNTEAFF

cdr3_length: 14
j_call: TRBJ2-7
v_call: TRBV28
d_call: TRBD1
clone_size: NA
cdr3_nt: TGTGCCAGCAGTACGGGACAGGGTATACGCGAGCAGTACTTC
cdr3_aa: CASSTGQGIREQYF

cdr3_length: 16
j_call: TRBJ1-6
v_call: TRBV19
d_call: TRBD1
clone_size: NA
cdr3_nt: TGTGCCAGTAGTATGGGGACAGGAACCTATAATTCACCCCTCCACTTT
cdr3_aa: CASSMGTGTYNSPLHF

cdr3_length: 15
j_call: TRBJ2-3
v_call: TRBV5-4
d_call: TRBD2
clone_size: NA
cdr3_nt: TGTGCCAGCAGCTTGACAGCGGGGGACACAGATACGCAGTATTTT
cdr3_aa: CASSLTAGDTDTQYF

cdr3_length: 17
j_call: TRBJ2-3
v_call: TRBV7-9
d_call: TRBD2
clone_size: NA
cdr3_nt: TGTGCCAGCAGCTCGGCGACGGGCGGGGGGGTCACAGATACGCAGTATTTT
cdr3_aa: CASSSATGGGVTDTQYF

cdr3_length: 15
j_call: TRBJ1-3
v_call: TRBV6-6
d_call: TRBD1
clone_size: NA
cdr3_nt: TGTGCCAGCAGTTACTCACGGACAGGGGAAAACACCATATATTTT
cdr3_aa: CASSYSRTGENTIYF

cdr3_length: 15
j_call: TRBJ1-3
v_call: TRBV3-1/TRBV3-2
d_call: NA
clone_size: NA
cdr3_nt: TGTGCCAGCAGCCAAGATCCCTCAGGGGGAAACACCATATATTTT
cdr3_aa: CASSQDPSGGNTIYF

cdr3_length: 17
j_call: TRBJ1-5
v_call: TRBV6-2/TRBV6-3
d_call: NA
clone_size: few
cdr3_nt: TGTGCCAGCAGTTACTCGAGGGGGGGATCGAGCAATCAGCCCCAGCATTTT
cdr3_aa: CASSYSRGGSSNQPQHF

cdr3_length: 15
j_call: TRBJ1-1
v_call: TRBV4-1
d_call: TRBD1
clone_size: NA
cdr3_nt: TGCGCCAGCAGCCAAGGTTTTAGCCAGGGGGCTGAAGCTTTCTTT
cdr3_aa: CASSQGFSQGAEAFF

cdr3_length: 13
j_call: TRBJ2-7
v_call: TRBV5-6
d_call: NA
clone_size: NA
cdr3_nt: TGTGCCAGCAGCTCGAAACAGGGTCCCGAGCAGTACTTC
cdr3_aa: CASSSKQGPEQYF

cdr3_length: 13
j_call: TRBJ1-5
v_call: TRBV10-3
d_call: NA
clone_size: NA
cdr3_nt: TGTGCCATCACTGACAGTCCCAATCAGCCCCAGCATTTT
cdr3_aa: CAITDSPNQPQHF

cdr3_length: 15
j_call: TRBJ2-3
v_call: TRBV5-8
d_call: NA
clone_size: NA
cdr3_nt: TGTGCCAGCAACGGAAAGGGGCGAAGCACAGATACGCAGTATTTT
cdr3_aa: CASNGKGRSTDTQYF

cdr3_length: 15
j_call: TRBJ1-1
v_call: TRBV10-3
d_call: NA
clone_size: NA
cdr3_nt: TGTGCCACCACGGCAGGGGCTCTTTTTCGGACTGAAGCTTTCTTT
cdr3_aa: CATTAGALFRTEAFF

cdr3_length: 17
j_call: TRBJ2-3
v_call: TRBV7-9
d_call: TRBD2
clone_size: NA
cdr3_nt: TGTGCCTGGCCCACTAGCGGGGGGGCCGCGTCCACAGATACGCAGTATTTT
cdr3_aa: CAWPTSGGAASTDTQYF

cdr3_length: 14
j_call: TRBJ1-4
v_call: TRBV5-6
d_call: TRBD1
clone_size: few
cdr3_nt: TGTGCCAGCAGCTTGGGGCAGGGGGTTGGAAAACTGTTTTTT
cdr3_aa: CASSLGQGVGKLFF

cdr3_length: 13
j_call: TRBJ2-2
v_call: TRBV11-2
d_call: NA
clone_size: NA
cdr3_nt: TGTGCCAGCAGCTTAACGGGGACCGGGGAGCTGTTTTTT
cdr3_aa: CASSLTGTGELFF

cdr3_length: 16
j_call: TRBJ2-2
v_call: TRBV7-2
d_call: NA
clone_size: NA
cdr3_nt: TGTGCCAGCAGCTCCCGGACCGGGGAGAACACCGGGGAGCTGTTTTTT
cdr3_aa: CASSSRTGENTGELFF

cdr3_length: 16
j_call: TRBJ2-3
v_call: TRBV28
d_call: TRBD2
clone_size: few
cdr3_nt: TGTGCCAGCAGTTTGTCACTAGCGGGGGCCACAGATACGCAGTATTTT
cdr3_aa: CASSLSLAGATDTQYF

cdr3_length: 16
j_call: TRBJ2-2
v_call: TRBV11-2
d_call: TRBD2
clone_size: NA
cdr3_nt: TGTGCCAGCAGCCCCCGGGAGCGGGGGGCTTTCGGGGAGCTGTTTTTT
cdr3_aa: CASSPRERGAFGELFF

cdr3_length: 15
j_call: TRBJ2-7
v_call: TRBV6-6
d_call: NA
clone_size: NA
cdr3_nt: TGTGCCAGCAGTTTTAGGGGGTCTCCCGGCTACGAGCAGTACTTC
cdr3_aa: CASSFRGSPGYEQYF

cdr3_length: 15
j_call: TRBJ2-7
v_call: TRBV27
d_call: TRBD1
clone_size: NA
cdr3_nt: TGTGCCAGCAGTTTATCGGAGACAGGGGGCTACGAGCAGTACTTC
cdr3_aa: CASSLSETGGYEQYF

cdr3_length: 17
j_call: TRBJ2-1
v_call: TRBV14
d_call: NA
clone_size: NA
cdr3_nt: TGTGCCAGCAGCCAAGGTTTTTTCAGGGTTTTAGGCAATGAGCAGTTCTTC
cdr3_aa: CASSQGFFRVLGNEQFF

cdr3_length: 17
j_call: TRBJ2-7
v_call: TRBV6-7
d_call: TRBD2
clone_size: NA
cdr3_nt: TGTGCCAGCAGTTACTCGGAGCGGGGGGTTTTTTCCTACGAGCAGTACTTC
cdr3_aa: CASSYSERGVFSYEQYF

cdr3_length: 12
j_call: TRBJ1-2
v_call: TRBV28
d_call: NA
clone_size: NA
cdr3_nt: TGTGCCAGTTCGTATTCGGACTATGGCTACACCTTC
cdr3_aa: CASSYSDYGYTF

cdr3_length: 15
j_call: TRBJ2-2
v_call: TRBV18
d_call: NA
clone_size: NA
cdr3_nt: TGTGCCAGCTCACCACTGAGTCTTGACACCGGGGAGCTGTTTTTT
cdr3_aa: CASSPLSLDTGELFF

cdr3_length: 15
j_call: TRBJ2-7
v_call: TRBV6-5
d_call: NA
clone_size: NA
cdr3_nt: TGTGCCAGCAGTTATTTTGCGGGGAACTCCTACGAGCAGTACTTC
cdr3_aa: CASSYFAGNSYEQYF

cdr3_length: 13
j_call: TRBJ2-7
v_call: TRBV28
d_call: NA
clone_size: NA
cdr3_nt: TGTGCCAGCAGCTCTCAGTCAGGTCACGAGCAGTACTTC
cdr3_aa: CASSSQSGHEQYF

cdr3_length: 13
j_call: TRBJ1-6
v_call: TRBV19
d_call: NA
clone_size: NA
cdr3_nt: TGTGCCAGTAGTACCGGCCCGATTCAGGGCCTCCACTTT
cdr3_aa: CASSTGPIQGLHF

cdr3_length: 15
j_call: TRBJ1-1
v_call: TRBV4-1
d_call: NA
clone_size: NA
cdr3_nt: TGCGCCAGCAGCCAAGTCGGGGGGGGAGGCACTGAAGCTTTCTTT
cdr3_aa: CASSQVGGGGTEAFF

cdr3_length: 14
j_call: TRBJ2-1
v_call: TRBV5-1
d_call: NA
clone_size: NA
cdr3_nt: TGCGCCAGCAGCTTGGCTGCAGGGTTCAATGAGCAGTTCTTC
cdr3_aa: CASSLAAGFNEQFF

cdr3_length: 11
j_call: TRBJ2-7
v_call: TRBV2
d_call: NA
clone_size: NA
cdr3_nt: TGTGCCAGAGGGGTCTCCTACGAGCAGTACTTC
cdr3_aa: CARGVSYEQYF

cdr3_length: 15
j_call: TRBJ2-7
v_call: TRBV20-1
d_call: NA
clone_size: NA
cdr3_nt: TGCAGTGCTAGTCTTTGGAGAATGAATGTTTACGAGCAGTACTTC
cdr3_aa: CSASLWRMNVYEQYF

cdr3_length: 19
j_call: TRBJ2-2
v_call: TRBV7-8
d_call: TRBD2
clone_size: NA
cdr3_nt: TGTGCCAGCAGCTTAATACTAGCGGGGGGCCCAGTTTCTAGCGGGGAGCTGTTTTTT
cdr3_aa: CASSLILAGGPVSSGELFF

cdr3_length: 16
j_call: TRBJ2-3
v_call: TRBV2
d_call: TRBD2
clone_size: NA
cdr3_nt: TGTGCCAGCAGTGAGGATGGTGGACTAGCGAGCCATACGCAGTATTTT
cdr3_aa: CASSEDGGLASHTQYF

cdr3_length: 11
j_call: TRBJ1-5
v_call: TRBV5-5
d_call: NA
clone_size: few
cdr3_nt: TGTGCCAGCAGCTCCGGACTCGAAATGCATTTT
cdr3_aa: CASSSGLEMHF

cdr3_length: 14
j_call: TRBJ1-1
v_call: TRBV5-8
d_call: TRBD1
clone_size: NA
cdr3_nt: TGTGCCAGCAGACCGGGACAGGCAAGTTTTGAAGCTTTCTTT
cdr3_aa: CASRPGQASFEAFF

cdr3_length: 15
j_call: TRBJ2-7
v_call: TRBV27
d_call: NA
clone_size: NA
cdr3_nt: TGTGCCAGCAGGCGGGCCGGGACATCCCTCCTGGAGCAGTACTTC
cdr3_aa: CASRRAGTSLLEQYF

cdr3_length: 15
j_call: TRBJ2-1
v_call: TRBV4-1
d_call: TRBD2
clone_size: NA
cdr3_nt: TGCGCCAGCAGCTTGAGCGGGGGGGCGAACAATGAGCAGTTCTTC
cdr3_aa: CASSLSGGANNEQFF

cdr3_length: 15
j_call: TRBJ1-2
v_call: TRBV7-9
d_call: TRBD1
clone_size: NA
cdr3_nt: TGTGCCAGCAGCTTAGACAGGGGGGGCCGGGATGGCTACACCTTC
cdr3_aa: CASSLDRGGRDGYTF

cdr3_length: 17
j_call: TRBJ2-2
v_call: TRBV19
d_call: NA
clone_size: NA
cdr3_nt: TGTGCCAGTAGTATCGACTACATAAGGAAAAACACCGGGGAGCTGTTTTTT
cdr3_aa: CASSIDYIRKNTGELFF

cdr3_length: 12
j_call: TRBJ2-1
v_call: TRBV11-3
d_call: NA
clone_size: NA
cdr3_nt: TGTGCCAGCAGCTTCAGCGGGCGGGAGCAGTTCTTC
cdr3_aa: CASSFSGREQFF

cdr3_length: 16
j_call: TRBJ2-1
v_call: TRBV15
d_call: TRBD1
clone_size: NA
cdr3_nt: TGTGCCACCAGCAGATTAGACAGGGGCTCCTACAATGAGCAGTTCTTC
cdr3_aa: CATSRLDRGSYNEQFF

cdr3_length: 16
j_call: TRBJ2-3
v_call: TRBV24-1
d_call: TRBD1
clone_size: NA
cdr3_nt: TGTGCCACCAGTGACGGGACAGGGGTGAGCACAGATACGCAGTATTTT
cdr3_aa: CATSDGTGVSTDTQYF

cdr3_length: 13
j_call: TRBJ1-5
v_call: TRBV12-3/TRBV12-4
d_call: NA
clone_size: NA
cdr3_nt: TGTGCCAGCAGTCCAGGACTCGGCCAGCCCCAGCATTTT
cdr3_aa: CASSPGLGQPQHF

cdr3_length: 10
j_call: TRBJ2-1
v_call: TRBV2
d_call: NA
clone_size: once
cdr3_nt: TGTGCCAGCAGTGAGTCAGGGCAGTTCTTC
cdr3_aa: CASSESGQFF

cdr3_length: 15
j_call: TRBJ2-3
v_call: TRBV6-5
d_call: TRBD2
clone_size: NA
cdr3_nt: TGTGCCAGCAGTACCGGGACTAGCGGCACAGATACGCAGTATTTT
cdr3_aa: CASSTGTSGTDTQYF

cdr3_length: 15
j_call: TRBJ1-1
v_call: TRBV24-1
d_call: NA
clone_size: NA
cdr3_nt: TGTGCCACCAGTGATCCCAGGGGCCCGAACACTGAAGCTTTCTTT
cdr3_aa: CATSDPRGPNTEAFF

cdr3_length: 14
j_call: TRBJ1-5
v_call: TRBV20-1
d_call: NA
clone_size: many
cdr3_nt: TGCAGTGCTAGTCTCCAGGGCAGGTACCAGCCCCAGCATTTT
cdr3_aa: CSASLQGRYQPQHF

cdr3_length: 14
j_call: TRBJ2-2
v_call: TRBV4-1
d_call: TRBD1
clone_size: NA
cdr3_nt: TGCGCCAGCAGCGGACAGGGTTATTACCGGGAGCTGTTTTTT
cdr3_aa: CASSGQGYYRELFF

cdr3_length: 15
j_call: TRBJ1-5
v_call: TRBV7-2
d_call: NA
clone_size: NA
cdr3_nt: TGTGCCAGCACGGCGGACAGAAACGGCAATCAGCCCCAGCATTTT
cdr3_aa: CASTADRNGNQPQHF

cdr3_length: 19
j_call: TRBJ2-1
v_call: TRBV2
d_call: TRBD2
clone_size: NA
cdr3_nt: TGTGCCAGCATTGAATCAGCGGGGGGGCTCCCAAACTCCTACAATGAGCAGTTCTTC
cdr3_aa: CASIESAGGLPNSYNEQFF

cdr3_length: 14
j_call: TRBJ2-7
v_call: TRBV11-2
d_call: TRBD1
clone_size: NA
cdr3_nt: TGTGCCAGCAACGGACAGGGGGCCCGCTACGAGCAGTACTTC
cdr3_aa: CASNGQGARYEQYF

cdr3_length: 13
j_call: TRBJ2-5
v_call: TRBV7-9
d_call: TRBD2
clone_size: NA
cdr3_nt: TGTGCCAGCAGGCGGGGGGCCGGAGAGACCCAGTACTTC
cdr3_aa: CASRRGAGETQYF